A selection of T cell receptor beta chains follows, all from one sample in a study of T cell repertoires in cytomegalovirus infection. These receptors have no known antigen. TCRdb re-called the reads through MiXCR, storing one row per CDR3 protein. The data show hundreds of thousands of distinct CDR3 sequences, 33% seen once. Specimen: cultured PBMCs, collected from culture after CMV antigen stimulation. These receptors were collected from a human donor in good health (CMV status not recorded). Some clones in this sample may be carry-over from other donors' samples. Each CDR3 is given with its conserved first and last residue. Fields, in order: J gene, clone size, D gene, V gene, CDR3 length, CDR3 protein, CDR3 DNA. The D gene is left open where the match is weak. A clone size is listed for some rows: how often the clone was seen (once, few, many), or a class if it is expanded.

J: TRBJ1-1
size: NA
D: NA
V: TRBV6-6
length: 13
CDR3: CASRPGLGTEAFF
DNA: TGTGCCAGCAGGCCGGGGTTGGGCACTGAAGCTTTCTTT

J: TRBJ2-4
size: NA
D: NA
V: TRBV7-9
length: 17
CDR3: CASSSITRSLAKNIQYF
DNA: TGTGCCAGCAGTTCTATTACACGGTCACTAGCCAAAAACATTCAGTACTTC

J: TRBJ1-4
size: NA
D: NA
V: TRBV2
length: 13
CDR3: CASGKATREKLFF
DNA: TGTGCCAGCGGGAAGGCGACGCGTGAAAAACTGTTTTTT

J: TRBJ2-1
size: NA
D: NA
V: TRBV27
length: 13
CDR3: CALGGPPYNEQFF
DNA: TGTGCCTTGGGGGGGCCCCCCTACAATGAGCAGTTCTTC

J: TRBJ1-4
size: many
D: TRBD1
V: TRBV7-8
length: 17
CDR3: CASSLPYRGAGNEKLFF
DNA: TGTGCCAGCAGCTTACCCTACAGGGGCGCGGGTAATGAAAAACTGTTTTTT

J: TRBJ2-7
size: NA
D: TRBD1
V: TRBV7-9
length: 15
CDR3: CASSPARGLPYEQYF
DNA: TGTGCCAGCAGCCCCGCCAGGGGGCTCCCCTACGAGCAGTACTTC

J: TRBJ1-6
size: NA
D: TRBD1
V: TRBV7-2
length: 17
CDR3: CASSLAFGQGGNSPLHF
DNA: TGTGCCAGCAGCTTAGCATTCGGACAGGGTGGTAATTCACCCCTCCACTTT

J: TRBJ2-3
size: NA
D: NA
V: TRBV7-2
length: 17
CDR3: CASSIPLGPARTDTQYF
DNA: TGTGCCAGCAGCATACCCCTGGGACCCGCTCGCACAGATACGCAGTATTTT

J: TRBJ2-7
size: NA
D: NA
V: TRBV5-1
length: 17
CDR3: CASSLRSTASNSYEQYF
DNA: TGCGCCAGCAGCTTGAGGTCCACGGCCAGCAACTCCTACGAGCAGTACTTC

J: TRBJ2-7
size: many
D: NA
V: TRBV7-8
length: 14
CDR3: CASSSVWGTYEQYF
DNA: TGTGCCAGCAGCTCTGTTTGGGGGACCTACGAGCAGTACTTC

J: TRBJ2-7
size: NA
D: NA
V: TRBV7-2
length: 14
CDR3: CASSPYSPSGEQYF
DNA: TGTGCCAGCAGCCCGTACAGCCCTTCAGGGGAGCAGTACTTC

J: TRBJ1-5
size: many
D: NA
V: TRBV7-9
length: 14
CDR3: CASSLFGSNQPQHF
DNA: TGTGCCAGCAGCTTATTCGGGTCAAATCAGCCCCAGCATTTT

J: TRBJ1-1
size: few
D: NA
V: TRBV4-1
length: 14
CDR3: CTSSQDRLNTEAFF
DNA: TGCACCAGCAGCCAAGACAGATTGAACACTGAAGCTTTCTTT

J: TRBJ2-4
size: few
D: NA
V: TRBV7-6
length: 13
CDR3: CASSLGRGNIQYF
DNA: TGTGCCAGCAGCTTAGGTCGGGGTAACATTCAGTACTTC

J: TRBJ1-4
size: few
D: NA
V: TRBV4-1
length: 15
CDR3: CASSLRSGANEKLFF
DNA: TGCGCCAGCAGCCTGCGGAGCGGGGCTAATGAAAAACTGTTTTTT

J: TRBJ2-1
size: few
D: TRBD1
V: TRBV2
length: 11
CDR3: CASLSQGVQFF
DNA: TGTGCCAGCTTGTCCCAGGGGGTACAGTTCTTC

J: TRBJ2-5
size: few
D: TRBD1
V: TRBV7-9
length: 15
CDR3: CASSSGQGLEETQYF
DNA: TGTGCCAGCAGCTCGGGACAGGGACTGGAGGAGACCCAGTACTTC

J: TRBJ2-7
size: NA
D: NA
V: TRBV7-4
length: 15
CDR3: CASSPSQRSSYEQYF
DNA: TGTGCCAGCAGCCCGAGCCAACGTAGCTCCTACGAGCAGTACTTC

J: TRBJ1-2
size: NA
D: NA
V: TRBV4-2
length: 15
CDR3: CASSQGVGPNYGYTF
DNA: TGTGCCAGCAGCCAAGGCGTCGGACCTAACTATGGCTACACCTTC

J: TRBJ1-1
size: few
D: TRBD1
V: TRBV20-1
length: 13
CDR3: CSAPGQVNTEAFF
DNA: TGCAGTGCTCCCGGACAGGTAAACACTGAAGCTTTCTTT

J: TRBJ1-4
size: NA
D: NA
V: TRBV7-8
length: 17
CDR3: CASSLMIGVRSGEKLFF
DNA: TGTGCCAGCAGCTTAATGATTGGGGTTCGGTCGGGTGAAAAACTGTTTTTT

J: TRBJ2-1
size: NA
D: NA
V: TRBV11-2
length: 15
CDR3: CASSLDMLGTNEQFF
DNA: TGTGCCAGCAGCTTAGATATGCTGGGGACGAATGAGCAGTTCTTC

J: TRBJ1-6
size: NA
D: TRBD1
V: TRBV6-1
length: 15
CDR3: CASSDLGQGGSPLHF
DNA: TGTGCCAGCAGTGACCTAGGACAGGGCGGTTCACCCCTCCACTTT

J: TRBJ2-7
size: few
D: NA
V: TRBV6-5
length: 12
CDR3: CASSTDYYEQYF
DNA: TGTGCCAGCAGTACAGACTACTACGAGCAGTACTTC

J: TRBJ2-3
size: few
D: NA
V: TRBV7-9
length: 13
CDR3: CASSLYPTDTQYF
DNA: TGTGCCAGCAGCTTATACCCGACAGATACGCAGTATTTT

J: TRBJ1-1
size: few
D: NA
V: TRBV20-1
length: 13
CDR3: CSAATGKNTEAFF
DNA: TGCAGTGCTGCAACAGGGAAGAACACTGAAGCTTTCTTT

J: TRBJ1-4
size: many
D: NA
V: TRBV7-9
length: 13
CDR3: CASSFGGGEKLFF
DNA: TGTGCCAGCAGCTTTGGTGGGGGTGAAAAACTGTTTTTT

J: TRBJ1-2
size: few
D: TRBD1
V: TRBV7-2
length: 16
CDR3: CASSARTGGEIYGYTF
DNA: TGTGCCAGCAGCGCCCGGACAGGGGGGGAAATCTATGGCTACACCTTC

J: TRBJ1-1
size: many
D: TRBD1
V: TRBV7-2
length: 14
CDR3: CASSPDRGLTEAFF
DNA: TGTGCCAGCAGCCCGGACAGGGGGCTGACTGAAGCTTTCTTT

J: TRBJ2-7
size: NA
D: NA
V: TRBV6-6
length: 16
CDR3: CASSYLSPGGLYEQYF
DNA: TGTGCCAGCAGTTACCTCTCCCCCGGAGGGCTCTACGAGCAGTACTTC

J: TRBJ2-5
size: few
D: NA
V: TRBV20-1
length: 14
CDR3: CSALRASLQETQYF
DNA: TGCAGTGCTCTTCGGGCTAGCCTACAAGAGACCCAGTACTTC

J: TRBJ1-2
size: few
D: NA
V: TRBV20-1
length: 11
CDR3: CSAEDNSGYTF
DNA: TGCAGTGCAGAGGACAATAGTGGCTACACCTTC

J: TRBJ2-6
size: many
D: TRBD2
V: TRBV7-2
length: 19
CDR3: CASSLAASGGALGANVLTF
DNA: TGTGCCAGCAGCTTAGCGGCTAGCGGGGGTGCTCTCGGGGCCAACGTCCTGACTTTC

J: TRBJ2-1
size: once
D: NA
V: TRBV5-4
length: 15
CDR3: CASSFWPEGDNEQFF
DNA: TGTGCCAGCAGCTTTTGGCCGGAGGGGGACAATGAGCAGTTCTTC

J: TRBJ1-2
size: NA
D: TRBD1
V: TRBV10-3
length: 15
CDR3: CAISESQGVLYGYTF
DNA: TGTGCCATCAGTGAGTCGCAGGGGGTTCTTTATGGCTACACCTTC

J: TRBJ2-3
size: NA
D: NA
V: TRBV20-1
length: 14
CDR3: CSADEAGGTDTQYF
DNA: TGCAGTGCCGACGAAGCGGGTGGCACAGATACGCAGTATTTT

J: TRBJ2-7
size: NA
D: TRBD1
V: TRBV10-3
length: 15
CDR3: CAISESNTGANEQYF
DNA: TGTGCCATCAGTGAGTCGAATACAGGGGCCAACGAGCAGTACTTC

J: TRBJ2-5
size: few
D: TRBD1
V: TRBV4-2
length: 13
CDR3: CASKDRDEETQYF
DNA: TGTGCCAGCAAGGACAGGGATGAAGAGACCCAGTACTTC

J: TRBJ1-1
size: few
D: NA
V: TRBV6-1
length: 14
CDR3: CARKWGEVNTEAFF
DNA: TGTGCCAGGAAATGGGGGGAGGTGAACACTGAAGCTTTCTTT

J: TRBJ2-7
size: few
D: NA
V: TRBV20-1
length: 14
CDR3: CSARPTSRSYEQYF
DNA: TGCAGTGCTAGACCCACTAGCCGCTCCTACGAGCAGTACTTC

J: TRBJ2-5
size: many
D: TRBD1
V: TRBV7-8
length: 16
CDR3: CASSFRQGLAQETQYF
DNA: TGTGCCAGCAGCTTCCGACAGGGTCTGGCCCAAGAGACCCAGTACTTC

J: TRBJ1-5
size: NA
D: NA
V: TRBV12-3/TRBV12-4
length: 13
CDR3: CASSSLGGQPQHF
DNA: TGTGCCAGCAGTTCCCTGGGGGGACAGCCCCAGCATTTT

J: TRBJ2-5
size: once
D: NA
V: TRBV7-6
length: 14
CDR3: CASSKPPLQETQYF
DNA: TGTGCCAGCAGCAAGCCACCCCTCCAAGAGACCCAGTACTTC

J: TRBJ2-1
size: NA
D: NA
V: TRBV6-6
length: 16
CDR3: CASSYSLGVPNNEQFF
DNA: TGTGCCAGCAGTTACTCCCTGGGGGTTCCCAACAATGAGCAGTTCTTC

J: TRBJ1-2
size: NA
D: NA
V: TRBV12-3/TRBV12-4
length: 14
CDR3: CASSTRGANYGYTF
DNA: TGTGCCAGCAGCACCCGGGGGGCTAACTATGGCTACACCTTC

J: TRBJ2-1
size: NA
D: TRBD1
V: TRBV5-6
length: 11
CDR3: CASSLGTGVVF
DNA: TGTGCCAGCAGCTTGGGGACAGGGGTTGTCTTC

J: TRBJ2-3
size: NA
D: NA
V: TRBV7-9
length: 15
CDR3: CASNPLERALDTQYF
DNA: TGTGCCAGCAACCCCCTTGAACGGGCCCTCGATACGCAGTATTTT

J: TRBJ1-2
size: NA
D: TRBD1
V: TRBV20-1
length: 15
CDR3: CSARGGQGGTYGYTF
DNA: TGCAGTGCTAGAGGGGGACAGGGGGGGACTTATGGCTACACCTTC

J: TRBJ2-1
size: NA
D: TRBD1
V: TRBV5-4
length: 15
CDR3: CASGDRDRYWNEQFF
DNA: TGTGCCAGCGGGGACCGGGACAGGTATTGGAATGAGCAGTTCTTC

J: TRBJ1-2
size: once
D: NA
V: TRBV2
length: 13
CDR3: CASSEGDSVGYTF
DNA: TGTGCCAGCAGTGAAGGGGATTCTGTTGGCTACACCTTC

J: TRBJ2-5
size: NA
D: NA
V: TRBV10-3
length: 16
CDR3: CAISWDPSGNQETQYF
DNA: TGTGCCATCAGCTGGGACCCTTCGGGGAACCAAGAGACCCAGTACTTC

J: TRBJ2-7
size: NA
D: TRBD1
V: TRBV20-1
length: 14
CDR3: CSATPGTDNYEQYF
DNA: TGCAGTGCTACCCCCGGGACAGACAACTACGAGCAGTACTTC

J: TRBJ2-1
size: NA
D: NA
V: TRBV29-1
length: 16
CDR3: CSGRSGRGLRVNEQFF
DNA: TGCAGCGGGCGGTCGGGTCGGGGATTACGCGTCAATGAGCAGTTCTTC

J: TRBJ2-7
size: NA
D: NA
V: TRBV15
length: 15
CDR3: CATRRAVGIGYEQYF
DNA: TGTGCCACCCGACGAGCTGTCGGGATCGGCTACGAGCAGTACTTC

J: TRBJ2-3
size: once
D: NA
V: TRBV20-1
length: 14
CDR3: CSARGLANADTQYF
DNA: TGCAGTGCTAGAGGGCTAGCGAACGCAGATACGCAGTATTTT

J: TRBJ2-5
size: NA
D: NA
V: TRBV29-1
length: 15
CDR3: CSVQQSRAAQETQYF
DNA: TGCAGCGTTCAGCAATCGAGAGCGGCCCAAGAGACCCAGTACTTC

J: TRBJ2-7
size: NA
D: TRBD1
V: TRBV7-8
length: 15
CDR3: CASSSWTGNSYEQYF
DNA: TGTGCCAGCAGCTCCTGGACAGGGAACTCCTACGAGCAGTACTTC

J: TRBJ2-7
size: NA
D: NA
V: TRBV19
length: 14
CDR3: CASSMTPKDYEQYF
DNA: TGTGCCAGTAGTATGACCCCTAAGGACTACGAGCAGTACTTC

J: TRBJ1-5
size: many
D: TRBD1
V: TRBV7-8
length: 16
CDR3: CASSLGRGQGNQPQHF
DNA: TGTGCCAGCAGCTTAGGCAGGGGGCAAGGCAATCAGCCCCAGCATTTT

J: TRBJ2-7
size: NA
D: TRBD1
V: TRBV2
length: 15
CDR3: CASRPGTGGTYEQYF
DNA: TGTGCCAGCAGGCCCGGGACAGGGGGCACCTACGAGCAGTACTTC